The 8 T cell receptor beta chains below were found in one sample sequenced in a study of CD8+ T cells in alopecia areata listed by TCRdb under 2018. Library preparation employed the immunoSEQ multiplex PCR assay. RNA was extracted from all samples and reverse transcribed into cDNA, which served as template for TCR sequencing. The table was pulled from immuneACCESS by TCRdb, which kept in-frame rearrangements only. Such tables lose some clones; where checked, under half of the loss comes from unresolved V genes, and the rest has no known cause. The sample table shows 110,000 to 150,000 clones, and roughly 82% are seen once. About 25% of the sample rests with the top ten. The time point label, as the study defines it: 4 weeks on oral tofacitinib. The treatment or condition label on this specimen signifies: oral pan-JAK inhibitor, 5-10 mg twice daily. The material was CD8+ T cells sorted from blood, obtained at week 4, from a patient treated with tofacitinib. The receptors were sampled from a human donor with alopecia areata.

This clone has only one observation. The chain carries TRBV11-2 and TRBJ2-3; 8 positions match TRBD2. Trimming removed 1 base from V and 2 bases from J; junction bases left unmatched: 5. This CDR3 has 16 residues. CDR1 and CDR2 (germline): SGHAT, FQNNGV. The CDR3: CASSLGGRGVTDTQYF. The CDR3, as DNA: TGTGCCAGCAGCTTAGGAGGGCGGGGGGTCACAGATACGCAGTATTTT.

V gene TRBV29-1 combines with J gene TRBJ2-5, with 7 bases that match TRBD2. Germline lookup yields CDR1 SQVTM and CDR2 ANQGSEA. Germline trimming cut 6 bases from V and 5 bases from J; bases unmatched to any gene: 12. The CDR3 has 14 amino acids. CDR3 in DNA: TGCAGCGTCCCCCCACTTAGCGGGCTGGAGACCCAGTACTTC. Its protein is CSVPPLSGLETQYF.

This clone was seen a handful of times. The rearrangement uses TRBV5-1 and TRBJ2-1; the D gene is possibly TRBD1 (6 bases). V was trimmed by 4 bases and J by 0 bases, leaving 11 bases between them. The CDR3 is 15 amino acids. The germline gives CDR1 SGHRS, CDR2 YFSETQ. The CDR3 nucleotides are TGCGCCAGCAGCCCCACAGGGAGCTCCTACAATGAGCAGTTCTTC. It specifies CASSPTGSSYNEQFF.

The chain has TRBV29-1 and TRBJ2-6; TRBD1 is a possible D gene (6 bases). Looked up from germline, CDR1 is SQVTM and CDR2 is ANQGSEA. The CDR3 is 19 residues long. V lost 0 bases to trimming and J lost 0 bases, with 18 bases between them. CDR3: CSVEETPDRFSSGANVLTF. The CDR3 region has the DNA TGCAGCGTTGAAGAAACCCCCGACAGGTTCAGCTCTGGGGCCAACGTCCTGACTTTC. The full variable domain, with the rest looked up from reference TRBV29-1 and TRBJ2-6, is SAVISQKPSRDICQRGTSLTIQCQVDSQVTMMFWYRQQPGQSLTLIATANQGSEATYESGFVIDKFPISRPNLTFSTLTVSNMSPEDSSIYLCSVEETPDRFSSGANVLTFGAGSRLTVL.

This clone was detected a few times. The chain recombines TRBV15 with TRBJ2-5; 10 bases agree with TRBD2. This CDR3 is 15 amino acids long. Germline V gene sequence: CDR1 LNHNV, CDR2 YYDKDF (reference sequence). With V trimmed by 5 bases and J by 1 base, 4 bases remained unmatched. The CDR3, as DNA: TGTGCCACCAGCCCACTAGCGGGGACCCAAGAGACCCAGTACTTC. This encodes CATSPLAGTQETQYF.

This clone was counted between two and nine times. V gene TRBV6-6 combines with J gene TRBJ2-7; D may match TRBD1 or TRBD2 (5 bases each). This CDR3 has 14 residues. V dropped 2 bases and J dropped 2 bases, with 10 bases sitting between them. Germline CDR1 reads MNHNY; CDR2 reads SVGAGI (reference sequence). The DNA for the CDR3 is TGTGCCAGCAGTTACGAGGGGTCTACCTACGAGCAGTACTTC. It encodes CASSYEGSTYEQYF.

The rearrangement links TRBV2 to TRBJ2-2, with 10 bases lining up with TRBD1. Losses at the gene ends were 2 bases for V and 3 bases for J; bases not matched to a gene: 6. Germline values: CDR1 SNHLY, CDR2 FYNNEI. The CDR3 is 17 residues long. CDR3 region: CASSEPGQGRDTGELFF. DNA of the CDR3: TGTGCCAGCAGTGAACCGGGACAGGGGAGGGACACCGGGGAGCTGTTTTTT. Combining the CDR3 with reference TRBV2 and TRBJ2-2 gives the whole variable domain EPEVTQTPSHQVTQMGQEVILRCVPISNHLYFYWYRQILGQKVEFLVSFYNNEISEKSEIFDDQFSVERPDGSNFTLKIRSTKLEDSAMYFCASSEPGQGRDTGELFFGEGSRLTVL.

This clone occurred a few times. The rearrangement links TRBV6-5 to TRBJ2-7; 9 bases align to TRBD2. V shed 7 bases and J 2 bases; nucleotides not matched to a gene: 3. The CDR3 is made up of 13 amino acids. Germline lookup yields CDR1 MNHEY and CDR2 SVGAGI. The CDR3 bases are TGTGCCAGCAAAGCGGGGGGCACCTACGAGCAGTACTTC. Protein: CASKAGGTYEQYF.